The next 27 T cell receptor beta chains were all read from a single sample in a study of blood T cell repertoires in COVID-19. Assay: immunoSEQ multiplex PCR; the TCRdb copy retains only in-frame clones and omits some. The repertoire includes more than 200,000 clones, more than 75% of them detected once, and roughly 5% sits in the top ten. The sequenced sample was peripheral blood. These receptors were collected from a woman in her sixties or seventies with COVID-19, enrolled during active disease.

This clone has only a few counts. The chain combines TRBV7-9 with TRBJ1-5; D call uncertain. This CDR3 comprises 13 residues. The germline CDR1 and CDR2 sequences are SEHNR and FQNEAQ (reference sequence). Trimming removed 4 bases from V and 9 bases from J, with 13 bases in between. CDR3 region: CASSSAATGPQHF. As DNA, the CDR3 is TGTGCCAGCAGCTCCGCGGCGACGGGGCCCCAGCATTTT.

V gene TRBV4-3 combines with J gene TRBJ1-4; TRBD1 aligns across 7 bases. This CDR3 spans 15 amino acids. J lost 8 bases, V lost 0 bases, and 6 bases had no gene match. CDR1 is LGHNA, CDR2 YSLEER, per germline. The CDR3 spells CASSQDRGTVEKLFF. CDR3 in DNA: TGCGCCAGCAGCCAAGATAGGGGGACAGTCGAAAAACTGTTTTTT.

V and J are TRBV27 and TRBJ2-6, with TRBD1 matching over 9 bases. V lost 3 bases to trimming and J lost 0 bases; unmatched junction nucleotides: 18. The germline V gene encodes CDR1 MNHEY and CDR2 SMNVEV (reference sequence). This CDR3 is built from 22 residues. CDR3 bases: TGTGCCAGCAGTTTCCGGTCGTTATTCGGGACAGGGCTTATCTCTGGGGCCAACGTCCTGACTTTC. Translation: CASSFRSLFGTGLISGANVLTF.

This clone occurred a few times. The rearrangement uses TRBV19 and TRBJ1-1; D is possibly TRBD1 (6 bases). Germline V CDR1 and CDR2: LNHDA, SQIVND (reference sequence). V gave up 3 bases and J gave up 5 bases, with 19 bases separating them. The CDR3 is 16 amino acids. DNA for the CDR3: TGTGCCAGTAGTATGAGGTTTGGGCAGGGGTGGACTGAAGCTTTCTTT. This translates into CASSMRFGQGWTEAFF.

This clone has only one observation. The chain combines TRBV5-1 with TRBJ1-4; TRBD1 matches at 7 bases. The CDR3 covers 15 residues. The ends lost 4 bases at V and 5 bases at J; junction bases unmatched: 8. CDR1 and CDR2 from the germline V gene are SGHRS and YFSETQ. CDR3 sequence: CASSVDRAPNEKLFF. In DNA form, the CDR3 reads TGCGCCAGCAGCGTTGACAGGGCTCCGAATGAAAAACTGTTTTTT.

The V and J genes are TRBV5-1 and TRBJ1-2; tentatively, D is TRBD1 (5 bases). Trimming cost V 0 bases and J 2 bases, with 11 bases left between them. This CDR3 has 15 residues. Germline V gene lookup returns CDR1 SGHRS and CDR2 YFSETQ. CDR3 loop: CASSLAPGLNYGYTF. Here the CDR3 DNA reads TGCGCCAGCAGCTTGGCCCCGGGACTGAACTATGGCTACACCTTC.

The chain has TRBV15 and TRBJ2-1, with 9 bases that match TRBD2. From germline, CDR1 is LNHNV and CDR2 YYDKDF (reference sequence). This CDR3 has 17 amino acids. V was pared by 0 bases and J by 7 bases, with 10 bases of the junction left unmatched. The CDR3 loop is CATSRDGGGLASNEQFF. The CDR3 DNA sequence: TGTGCCACCAGCAGAGATGGGGGGGGACTAGCTTCGAATGAGCAGTTCTTC.

The genes are TRBV3-1 (or the pseudogene TRBV3-2) and TRBJ2-5, with D perhaps matching TRBD2 (7 bases). The germline V gene encodes CDR1 LGHDT and CDR2 YNNKEL (reference sequence). The CDR3 contains 17 residues. Trimming removed 4 bases at V and 1 base at J, with 19 bases between. The CDR3 nucleotides are TGTGCCAGCAGCCGAGGGGGGCGGGGGACCCTCCAAGAGACCCAGTACTTC. This encodes CASSRGGRGTLQETQYF.

The rearrangement links TRBV30 to TRBJ1-2, with D perhaps TRBD1 (5 bases). The V gene lost 0 bases and the J gene lost 1 base, with 9 bases spanning the gap. Germline assignment: CDR1 GTSNPN and CDR2 SVGIG (reference sequence). The CDR3 consists of 14 residues. The CDR3 reads CAWSVYGGNYGYTF. The CDR3 DNA reads TGTGCCTGGAGTGTTTACGGGGGTAACTATGGCTACACCTTC. Filled out from reference TRBV30 and TRBJ1-2, the complete variable domain reads SQTIHQWPATLVQPVGSPLSLECTVEGTSNPNLYWYRQAAGRGLQLLFYSVGIGQISSEVPQNLSASRPQDRQFILSSKKLLLSDSGFYLCAWSVYGGNYGYTFGSGTRLTVV.

This sequence joins TRBV7-2 and TRBJ2-1; weak D call: TRBD2 (6 bases). This CDR3 spans 15 amino acids. Germline CDR1 reads SGHTA; CDR2 reads FQGNSA. Trimming left V 2 bases short and J 2 bases short, with 10 bases between. The CDR3, as DNA: TGTGCCAGCAGCTTACTCGGGAGCGCCTACAATGAGCAGTTCTTC. Translation gives CASSLLGSAYNEQFF.

The chain employs TRBV30 and TRBJ2-5; 11 bases line up with TRBD1. The length of the CDR3 is 15 residues. The germline V gene has CDR1 GTSNPN and CDR2 SVGIG (reference sequence). J gave up 5 bases and V 5 bases, and 10 bases lay outside the gene matches. In DNA form, the CDR3 reads TGTGCCTGGGAAGGGACAGGGGGTATAGTGGAGACCCAGTACTTC. Translation: CAWEGTGGIVETQYF.

There are a few counts of this clone. V usage is TRBV5-4 and J usage is TRBJ2-3, with D perhaps TRBD2 (5 bases). Germline V gene sequence: CDR1 SGHNT, CDR2 YYREEE (reference sequence). V was shortened by 2 bases and J by 3 bases, with 10 bases between the two germline ends. The CDR3 totals 14 residues. CDR3 protein: CASSFGMGTDTQYF. CDR3 DNA: TGTGCCAGCAGCTTCGGGATGGGGACAGATACGCAGTATTTT.

The chain links TRBV12-3 or TRBV12-4 to TRBJ1-1; no definite D call. Trimming removed 7 bases from V and 0 bases from J, with 3 bases in between. This CDR3 spans 11 amino acids. The CDR3 reads CASTMNTEAFF. CDR3 sequence (DNA): TGTGCCAGCACCATGAACACTGAAGCTTTCTTT.

The V call is TRBV7-8, the J call TRBJ2-1, with a weak D call TRBD2 (7 bases). V was trimmed by 6 bases and J by 5 bases, leaving 20 bases between them. Germline CDR1 reads SGHVS; CDR2 reads FQNEAQ. The CDR3 is made up of 16 amino acids. CDR3 protein: CASRRGREKRDNEQFF. CDR3 in DNA: TGTGCCAGCAGGCGGGGGCGGGAGAAGCGCGACAATGAGCAGTTCTTC.

The chain couples TRBV30 to TRBJ1-3; 7 nucleotides agree with TRBD1. V gave up 2 bases and J gave up 0 bases; unmatched junction bases: 7. Germline V CDR1 and CDR2: GTSNPN, SVGIG (reference sequence). The CDR3 consists of 16 residues. Here the CDR3 reads CAWSPLTGDSGNTIYF. The CDR3 DNA follows: TGTGCCTGGAGTCCGCTCACAGGGGACTCTGGAAACACCATATATTTT.

The V call is TRBV19, the J call TRBJ2-1; 10 bases are shared with TRBD2. CDR1 is LNHDA, CDR2 SQIVND, per germline (reference sequence). V trimming: 3 bases; J trimming: 7 bases; junction bases outside the gene matches: 6. This CDR3 is 15 amino acids long. In DNA form, the CDR3 reads TGTGCCAGTAGTATTTCTAGCGGGAGCCGGAATGAGCAGTTCTTC. Translating it yields CASSISSGSRNEQFF.

The V call is TRBV18, the J call TRBJ2-5; possible D gene TRBD1, 5 bases. Between the trimmed V and J ends, which lost 0 bases and 2 bases, there was a span of 7 bases. From germline, CDR1 is KGHSH and CDR2 LQKENI. The CDR3 is made up of 14 amino acids. The CDR3 region is CASSPPNRQETQYF. CDR3 sequence (DNA): TGTGCCAGCTCACCACCGAACAGGCAAGAGACCCAGTACTTC.

The CDR3 nucleotides read TGCGCCAGTTCAAACGTCCTTACTGACGAGCAGTACTTC. Protein sequence: CASSNVLTDEQYF. The gene calls are TRBV5-1 and TRBJ2-7, with D unresolved. The germline gives CDR1 SGHRS, CDR2 YFSETQ. Trimming pared 8 bases from V and 5 bases from J, leaving 17 bases between. CDR3 size: 13 residues.

The chain has TRBV3-1 (or the pseudogene TRBV3-2) and TRBJ2-3; TRBD2 matches 10 bases. The CDR3 extends over 18 amino acids. Germline V gene sequence: CDR1 LGHDT, CDR2 YNNKEL (reference sequence). With V trimmed by 5 bases and J by 0 bases, 11 bases remained unmatched. CDR3 sequence (DNA): TGTGCCAGCAGCAACTGGGCTAGCGGGAGCTCCAGCACAGATACGCAGTATTTT. Residues: CASSNWASGSSSTDTQYF.

The V and J genes are TRBV18 and TRBJ2-2, with a weak D call TRBD1 (5 bases). Germline CDR1 reads KGHSH; CDR2 reads LQKENI. The CDR3 covers 15 residues. The V gene lost 5 bases and the J gene lost 0 bases, with 10 bases spanning the gap. CDR3 sequence: CASSILDTNTGELFF. The CDR3, as DNA: TGTGCCAGCTCAATCCTGGACACGAACACCGGGGAGCTGTTTTTT.

The chain couples TRBV20-1 to TRBJ2-1, with 10 bases fitting TRBD2. Germline trimming cut 3 bases from V and 3 bases from J; bases unmatched to any gene: 5. The CDR3 sequence is 15 residues long. Germline V CDR1 and CDR2: DFQATT, SNEGSKA (reference sequence). The chain's CDR3 is CSASLGLADYNEQFF. DNA for the CDR3: TGCAGTGCTAGTCTAGGACTAGCGGACTACAATGAGCAGTTCTTC.

The J gene is TRBJ2-7, the V gene TRBV28, with D tentatively TRBD2 (6 bases). CDR3 length: 17 amino acids. V was clipped by 4 bases and J by 4 bases, with 23 bases between them. Per germline, CDR1 MDHEN and CDR2 SYDVKM. The CDR3 DNA sequence: TGTGCCAGCAGTTCGCGGAGGTCGGCAGGGACTTCGTACGAGCAGTACTTC. Its translation: CASSSRRSAGTSYEQYF.

This clone appeared many times. The chain combines TRBV6-2 or TRBV6-3 with TRBJ2-3, with D possibly matching TRBD2 (5 bases). V was trimmed by 2 bases and J by 1 base, leaving 7 bases between them. Per germline, CDR1 MNHEY and CDR2 SVGEGT. The CDR3 is made up of 14 amino acids. The CDR3 DNA reads as TGTGCCAGCAGTTACGTGGAGGGCACAGATACGCAGTATTTT. This sequence encodes CASSYVEGTDTQYF.

The rearrangement uses TRBV18 and TRBJ2-1; D perhaps matches TRBD2 (7 bases). This CDR3 is built from 14 residues. Germline CDR1 is KGHSH and CDR2 is LQKENI. The V gene lost 6 bases and the J gene lost 3 bases, with 12 bases spanning the gap. Here the CDR3 reads CASSRGGHYNEQFF. The CDR3 nucleotides are TGTGCCAGCTCCCGCGGGGGCCACTACAATGAGCAGTTCTTC.

V and J are TRBV3-1 (or the pseudogene TRBV3-2) and TRBJ2-7; tentatively, D is TRBD2 (5 bases). The germline V gene has CDR1 LGHDT and CDR2 YNNKEL (reference sequence). V was shortened by 4 bases and J by 3 bases, with 19 bases between the two germline ends. The CDR3 runs to 16 residues. The CDR3 loop is CASSRRSATRGYEQYF. The CDR3 DNA reads TGTGCCAGCAGCCGACGAAGCGCTACACGGGGCTACGAGCAGTACTTC.

At least ten counts were recorded for this clone. CDR3 sequence reads: CASSQDLTLAVYNEQFF. CDR3 nucleotide sequence: TGCGCCAGCAGCCAAGATCTAACGCTAGCGGTGTACAATGAGCAGTTCTTC. This chain joins TRBV4-3 and TRBJ2-1; 7 bases are shared with TRBD2. From germline, CDR1 is LGHNA and CDR2 YSLEER. Losses at the gene ends were 0 bases for V and 4 bases for J; bases not matched to a gene: 9. The CDR3 runs to 17 residues.

The chain uses TRBV19 and TRBJ1-2, with D uncertain. V was cut by 2 bases and J by 4 bases, with 17 bases left in between. There are 16 residues in the CDR3. CDR1 and CDR2 (germline): LNHDA, SQIVND (reference sequence). The CDR3 DNA reads as TGTGCCAGTAGTATATTGGGTCGGGGATCGAGCTATGGCTACACCTTC. This encodes CASSILGRGSSYGYTF. Full variable domain (rest looked up from reference TRBV19 and TRBJ1-2): DGGITQSPKYLFRKEGQNVTLSCEQNLNHDAMYWYRQDPGQGLRLIYYSQIVNDFQKGDIAEGYSVSREKKESFPLTVTSAQKNPTAFYLCASSILGRGSSYGYTFGSGTRLTVV.